This T cell receptor beta chain was obtained from a study of blood T cell repertoires in COVID-19. Study-wide context: Donors in the United States, Italy and Spain gave samples during acute or convalescent COVID-19. T cells, B-cell-depleted T cells, or PBMCs supplied cDNA or gDNA.

CDR3 length equals 20 residues. J was trimmed by 3 bases and V by 4 bases; bases with no gene match: 22. The germline V gene has CDR1 SGHVS and CDR2 FNYEAQ. In the original analysis: How many nucleated cells were present was estimated from reference gene primer amplification. Only in-frame clones appear in the TCRdb table, and some are missing; sequencing was by immunoSEQ multiplex PCR. The V and J calls and clone size come from that table; D and trimming were worked out from the DNA. The sample contains under 250,000 clones, about 86% of which appear only once. Sequenced material: peripheral blood. This chain connects TRBV7-6 to TRBJ2-3; 7 bases are shared with TRBD2. The TCR sequence derives from a man in his forties with active or convalescent COVID-19. CDR3 sequence (DNA): TGTGCCAGCAGCTCCCAGTCCCGGGACTATCCCCCGCCGGGGACAGATACGCAGTATTTT. This gives the protein CASSSQSRDYPPPGTDTQYF. Looking up the rest from reference TRBV7-6 and TRBJ2-3 gives the full variable domain: GAGVSQSPRYKVTKRGQDVALRCDPISGHVSLYWYRQALGQGPEFLTYFNYEAQQDKSGLPNDRFSAERPEGSISTLTIQRTEQRDSAMYRCASSSQSRDYPPPGTDTQYFGPGTRLTVL.